The 6 T cell receptor beta chains below all came from one sample that was sequenced in a study of shared clonotypes between healthy human individuals. The data were produced by immunoSEQ multiplex PCR, yet TCRdb's version contains in-frame clones alone and is incomplete. The table includes approximately 640,000 clones, about 90% detected once. Sequenced material: memory CD8+ T cells from PBMCs. Indicated subset: CD45RO+ cells pooled with CCR7-negative TemRA cells. Receptor source: a man aged 18-30 years in good health. Some clones in this sample may be carry-over from other donors' samples.

The chain uses TRBV4-3 and TRBJ1-4, with D maybe TRBD1 (6 bases). Germline loops: CDR1 LGHNA, CDR2 YSLEER. The CDR3 spans 15 residues. Trimming stripped 1 base from V and 7 bases from J, with 13 bases between. The CDR3 bases are TGCGCCAGCAGCCAAGTTAGAAGGGGGGCTGAAAAACTGTTTTTT. Protein: CASSQVRRGAEKLFF.

The chain employs TRBV4-3 and TRBJ2-7, with 9 positions matching TRBD1. Per the germline V gene, CDR1 is LGHNA and CDR2 is YSLEER. V gave up 3 bases and J gave up 1 base; unmatched junction bases: 4. The CDR3 consists of 15 residues. CDR3 in DNA: TGCGCCAGCAGCCAGGACGGACAGGGGTCCTACGAGCAGTACTTC. It encodes CASSQDGQGSYEQYF.

V gene TRBV27 combines with J gene TRBJ1-6; the match to TRBD1 covers 7 bases. CDR3 length: 15 amino acids. The junction had 2 bases not matched to a gene; V was cut back by 1 base and J by 5 bases. Germline CDR1 is MNHEY and CDR2 is SMNVEV (reference sequence). CDR3 residues: CASSLYGTDNSPLHF. In DNA form, the CDR3 reads TGTGCCAGCAGTTTATACGGGACAGATAATTCACCCCTCCACTTT.

This clone has only a few counts. CDR3 protein: CASSQFGQPQHF. CDR3 bases: TGCGCCAGCAGCCAATTTGGTCAGCCCCAGCATTTT. The V gene is TRBV4-1, the J gene TRBJ1-5; D unresolved. V shed 2 bases and J shed 6 bases, with 5 bases lying between them. Germline V CDR1 and CDR2: MGHRA, YSYEKL. The CDR3 contains 12 residues.

The chain uses TRBV11-2 and TRBJ1-3, with D perhaps TRBD1 (6 bases). CDR1 is SGHAT, CDR2 FQNNGV, per germline. V gave up 5 bases and J gave up 2 bases, with 10 bases separating them. The CDR3 has 14 amino acids. CDR3 in amino acids: CASSPGDPGNTIYF. In nucleotides, the CDR3 is TGTGCCAGCAGCCCAGGGGACCCTGGAAACACCATATATTTT.

The rearrangement links TRBV5-1 to TRBJ2-5, with D maybe TRBD2 (5 bases). V lost 2 bases, J lost 1 base, and 12 bases lay in between. This CDR3 comprises 15 residues. The germline V gene encodes CDR1 SGHRS and CDR2 YFSETQ. CDR3 sequence: CASSFLSATQETQYF. Here the CDR3 DNA reads TGCGCCAGCAGCTTCCTTAGCGCAACCCAAGAGACCCAGTACTTC. Variable domain in full (rest from reference TRBV5-1 and TRBJ2-5): KAGVTQTPRYLIKTRGQQVTLSCSPISGHRSVSWYQQTPGQGLQFLFEYFSETQRNKGNFPGRFSGRQFSNSRSEMNVSTLELGDSALYLCASSFLSATQETQYFGPGTRLLVL.